Ten or more counts support the clone carrying this T cell receptor beta chain. These data belong to a study of identical twins. In germline, CDR1 is SGHVS, CDR2 FQNEAQ. V was clipped by 5 bases and J by 6 bases, with 16 bases between them. This CDR3 comprises 14 residues. TCRdb recomputed calls from the 5' RACE reads with MiXCR, one row per CDR3 protein. The data contain 200,000 or so distinct CDR3 sequences, 7.5% of them singletons. These same data were also listed under a study on yellow fever vaccine responses in identical twins.

The TCR sequence derives from a woman younger than 35 in good health. Sequenced sample: memory (CD45RO+) T cells sorted from blood. V usage is TRBV7-8 and J usage is TRBJ1-2, with D possibly being TRBD1 (6 bases). CDR3 sequence: CASSPKQGADGYTF. CDR3 nucleotides: TGTGCCAGCAGCCCCAAACAGGGTGCGGATGGCTACACCTTC.